The clone carrying this T cell receptor (beta chain) was seen once. The ends were cut back, 1 base at V and 3 bases at J, with 9 bases in the middle. The CDR3 is 15 residues long. From germline, CDR1 is LGHDT and CDR2 YNNKEL (reference sequence). The data were obtained in a study of blood T cell repertoires in COVID-19. The assay was immunoSEQ multiplex PCR, and TCRdb's table has in-frame clones only and misses some. The sample comprises approximately 300,000 clones, roughly 90% of which are singletons, and roughly 3.9% rests with the top ten. The chain uses TRBV3-1 (or the pseudogene TRBV3-2) and TRBJ2-2, with TRBD1 as a possible D gene (5 bases). Sequences were obtained from PBMCs or T cells enriched from blood (not recorded which). The TCR sequence derives from a woman in her 30s who had been exposed to COVID-19. The CDR3 protein is CASSQGQRHTGELFF. CDR3 coding DNA: TGTGCCAGCAGCCAAGGACAGAGACACACCGGGGAGCTGTTTTTT.